This TCR beta chain was sequenced for a study of blood T cell repertoires in COVID-19. CDR3 length equals 15 residues. The trim removed 6 bases at V and 4 bases at J, leaving 12 bases unmatched. CDR1 is SQVTM and CDR2 is ANQGSEA in the germline V gene. Some clones are missing from TCRdb's copy, which holds only in-frame ones; the method was immunoSEQ multiplex PCR. Among under 150,000 clones listed, over 75% were seen once. The chain is built from TRBV29-1 and TRBJ1-1; 9 nucleotides line up with TRBD1. Sequencing was done on a sample of peripheral blood. This receptor was identified in a man aged 45-60 years with acute or convalescent COVID-19. CDR3 loop: CSVRNSGTGTTEAFF. CDR3 sequence (DNA): TGCAGCGTCCGAAATTCCGGGACAGGGACCACTGAAGCTTTCTTT. Full variable domain (outside the CDR3, taken from reference TRBV29-1 and TRBJ1-1): SAVISQKPSRDICQRGTSLTIQCQVDSQVTMMFWYRQQPGQSLTLIATANQGSEATYESGFVIDKFPISRPNLTFSTLTVSNMSPEDSSIYLCSVRNSGTGTTEAFFGQGTRLTVV.